Listed below are T cell receptor beta chains from one sample, sequenced in a study of PD-1 blockade in classical Hodgkin lymphoma. Sequenced by immunoSEQ multiplex PCR; TCRdb stores in-frame clones only, minus some. The sample has about 24,000 clones; more than 65% are singletons. The source was peripheral blood mononuclear cells (PBMCs), collected before the fourth cycle of nivolumab. Source of these receptors: a human donor with classical Hodgkin lymphoma. The CDR3 runs from the conserved cysteine through the conserved F or W. Each record gives: V gene, D gene, clone size, J gene, CDR3 DNA, CDR3 protein. The D gene is left open where the match is weak. The size field is filled for only some rows; it gives once, few, many or a size class.

V gene: TRBV19
D gene: .
clone size: .
J gene: TRBJ2-3
CDR3 DNA: TGTGCCAGTAGTAGCGTCCGCACAGATACGCAGTATTTT
CDR3 protein: CASSSVRTDTQYF

V gene: TRBV4-1
D gene: TRBD2
clone size: few
J gene: TRBJ2-1
CDR3 DNA: TGCGCCAGCAGCCGTCCGAGCGGGGGTTACAATGAGCAGTTCTTC
CDR3 protein: CASSRPSGGYNEQFF

V gene: TRBV2
D gene: .
clone size: .
J gene: TRBJ1-5
CDR3 DNA: TGTGCCAGCAGTTTCGACGGGAATCAGCCCCAGCATTTT
CDR3 protein: CASSFDGNQPQHF

V gene: TRBV28
D gene: .
clone size: .
J gene: TRBJ1-3
CDR3 DNA: TGTGCCAGCATCACTAGGTTTGGCAGACTAAACACCATATATTTT
CDR3 protein: CASITRFGRLNTIYF

V gene: TRBV21-1
D gene: .
clone size: .
J gene: TRBJ2-3
CDR3 DNA: TGTGCCAGCAGGTCTGGGTTAGCTACAGTGCAAGATACGCAGTATTTT
CDR3 protein: CASRSGLATVQDTQYF

V gene: TRBV2
D gene: .
clone size: .
J gene: TRBJ2-1
CDR3 DNA: TGTGCCAGCAGCAGCGCTCAACTGGGGACCGGTCATGAGCAGTTCTTC
CDR3 protein: CASSSAQLGTGHEQFF

V gene: TRBV11-3
D gene: TRBD1
clone size: .
J gene: TRBJ2-3
CDR3 DNA: TGTGCCAGCAGCTTCCTGACAGGGAAGCTTCCTGATACGCAGTATTTT
CDR3 protein: CASSFLTGKLPDTQYF

V gene: TRBV5-1
D gene: .
clone size: .
J gene: TRBJ1-2
CDR3 DNA: TGCGCCAGCAGCTTGGGCAGCCCGGACCCTAACTATGGCTACACCTTC
CDR3 protein: CASSLGSPDPNYGYTF

V gene: TRBV2
D gene: .
clone size: .
J gene: TRBJ2-2
CDR3 DNA: TGTGCCGTAATCCTCTCGGGGAGACCTAACACCGGGGAGCTGTTTTTT
CDR3 protein: CAVILSGRPNTGELFF

V gene: TRBV6-1
D gene: TRBD1
clone size: .
J gene: TRBJ1-1
CDR3 DNA: TGTGCCAGCAGCATAACGGGGGACAGTCACGTTTTCTTT
CDR3 protein: CASSITGDSHVFF

V gene: TRBV5-1
D gene: TRBD1
clone size: .
J gene: TRBJ2-7
CDR3 DNA: TGCGCCAGCAGCCGGGACAGGGGGCTGGAAGAGCAGTACTTC
CDR3 protein: CASSRDRGLEEQYF

V gene: TRBV19
D gene: .
clone size: .
J gene: TRBJ1-1
CDR3 DNA: TGTGCCAGTAGTATAGGTACCGACCCTCGAAACAAAGCTTTCTTT
CDR3 protein: CASSIGTDPRNKAFF

V gene: TRBV18
D gene: .
clone size: .
J gene: TRBJ1-6
CDR3 DNA: TGTGCCAGCTCACCTAGGAGGATAATAGCCCTGAATAATTCACCCCTCCACTTT
CDR3 protein: CASSPRRIIALNNSPLHF

V gene: TRBV9
D gene: .
clone size: .
J gene: TRBJ2-3
CDR3 DNA: TGTGCCAGCAGCACCCAGGGGGGGCTACCGACAGATACGCAGTATTTT
CDR3 protein: CASSTQGGLPTDTQYF

V gene: TRBV5-4
D gene: TRBD2
clone size: .
J gene: TRBJ2-2
CDR3 DNA: TGTGCCAGCAGCCCCGGCGGGGGGGACACCGGGGAGCTGTTTTTT
CDR3 protein: CASSPGGGDTGELFF

V gene: TRBV14
D gene: TRBD1
clone size: .
J gene: TRBJ2-1
CDR3 DNA: TGTGCCAGCAGCCTTCGGACAGGTTCCTACAATGAGCAGTTCTTC
CDR3 protein: CASSLRTGSYNEQFF

V gene: TRBV27
D gene: TRBD2
clone size: .
J gene: TRBJ2-7
CDR3 DNA: TGTGCCAGCAGTCCGACTAGCGGGGTCTACGAGCAGTACTTC
CDR3 protein: CASSPTSGVYEQYF

V gene: TRBV6-5
D gene: .
clone size: .
J gene: TRBJ2-1
CDR3 DNA: TGTGCCACTAAACCCGAGGAGTCGAGAGAAAATGAGCAGTTCTTC
CDR3 protein: CATKPEESRENEQFF

V gene: TRBV29-1
D gene: .
clone size: .
J gene: TRBJ1-2
CDR3 DNA: TGCAGCGTTGATTTAGGTACTGGCTATGGCTACACCTTC
CDR3 protein: CSVDLGTGYGYTF

V gene: TRBV5-8
D gene: TRBD1
clone size: .
J gene: TRBJ2-5
CDR3 DNA: TGTGCCAGCAGCTTGGGATCCGGGACAGGGGGCCAAGAGACCCAGTACTTC
CDR3 protein: CASSLGSGTGGQETQYF

V gene: TRBV4-2
D gene: TRBD2
clone size: .
J gene: TRBJ2-1
CDR3 DNA: TGTGCCAGCAGCCAGGGACTAGCGGGGGCCAGCTCCTACAATGAGCAGTTCTTC
CDR3 protein: CASSQGLAGASSYNEQFF